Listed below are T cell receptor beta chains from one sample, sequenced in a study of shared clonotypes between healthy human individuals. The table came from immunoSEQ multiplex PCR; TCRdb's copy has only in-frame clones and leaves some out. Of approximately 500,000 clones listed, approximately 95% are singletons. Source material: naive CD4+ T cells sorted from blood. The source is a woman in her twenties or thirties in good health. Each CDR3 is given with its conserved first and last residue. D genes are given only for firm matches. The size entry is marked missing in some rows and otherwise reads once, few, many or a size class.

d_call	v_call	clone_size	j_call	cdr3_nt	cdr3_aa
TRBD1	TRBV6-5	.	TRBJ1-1	TGTGCCAGCAGCTCACAGGGGGCCCACACTGAAGCTTTCTTT	CASSSQGAHTEAFF
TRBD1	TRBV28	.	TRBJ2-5	TGTGCCAGCAGTTCCCCAGGGGGCGGGGAGACCCAGTACTTC	CASSSPGGGETQYF
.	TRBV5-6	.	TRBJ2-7	TGTGCCAGCAGCTTGCAGGGAGGATCCTACGAGCAGTACTTC	CASSLQGGSYEQYF
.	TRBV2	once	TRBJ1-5	TGTGCCAGCAGTGGGTTGGGGCAGCCCCAGCATTTT	CASSGLGQPQHF
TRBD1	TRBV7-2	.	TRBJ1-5	TGTGCCAGCAGCCTGGACAGGAATCAGCCCCAGCATTTT	CASSLDRNQPQHF
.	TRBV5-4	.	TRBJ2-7	TGTGCCAGCAGCTTGGGCCTCCAAGGTGGGAAAGGGCGCGAGCAGTACTTC	CASSLGLQGGKGREQYF
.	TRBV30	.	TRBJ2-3	TGTGCCTGGAGTCCGACAGGTTTAGGCTCAGATACGCAGTATTTT	CAWSPTGLGSDTQYF
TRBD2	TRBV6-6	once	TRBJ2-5	TGTGCCAGCAGTTACATGGGACTAGCGGTCCAAGAGACCCAGTACTTC	CASSYMGLAVQETQYF
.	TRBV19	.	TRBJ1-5	TGTGCCAGTAAGGATAGCAATCAGCCCCAGCATTTT	CASKDSNQPQHF
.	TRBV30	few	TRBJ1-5	TGTGCCTGGTCCTTGGATAGCAATCAGCCCCAGCATTTT	CAWSLDSNQPQHF
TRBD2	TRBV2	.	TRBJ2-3	TGTGCCAACCTAGCGGGAGGATATTCTAGCACAGATACGCAGTATTTT	CANLAGGYSSTDTQYF
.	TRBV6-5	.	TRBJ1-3	TGTGCCAGCAGTTACTCGTCGACCGCGCACGGAAACACCATATATTTT	CASSYSSTAHGNTIYF
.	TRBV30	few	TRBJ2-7	TGTGCCTGGAGCAGGGAGAACGAGCAGTACTTC	CAWSRENEQYF
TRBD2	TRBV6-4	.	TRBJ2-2	TGTGCCAGCGCGCCAGCGGGAGCAGGCACCGGGGAGCTGTTTTTT	CASAPAGAGTGELFF
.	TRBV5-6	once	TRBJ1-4	TGTGCCAGCAGCTTGGTTGGGTACGAAAAACTGTTTTTT	CASSLVGYEKLFF
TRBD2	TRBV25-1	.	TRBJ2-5	TGTGCCAGCAGTGGAGGACTAGCGGGAGGGGATGGGGAGACCCAGTACTTC	CASSGGLAGGDGETQYF
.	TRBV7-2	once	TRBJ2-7	TGTGCCAGCAGCTTAAGTACCACCTACGAGCAGTACTTC	CASSLSTTYEQYF